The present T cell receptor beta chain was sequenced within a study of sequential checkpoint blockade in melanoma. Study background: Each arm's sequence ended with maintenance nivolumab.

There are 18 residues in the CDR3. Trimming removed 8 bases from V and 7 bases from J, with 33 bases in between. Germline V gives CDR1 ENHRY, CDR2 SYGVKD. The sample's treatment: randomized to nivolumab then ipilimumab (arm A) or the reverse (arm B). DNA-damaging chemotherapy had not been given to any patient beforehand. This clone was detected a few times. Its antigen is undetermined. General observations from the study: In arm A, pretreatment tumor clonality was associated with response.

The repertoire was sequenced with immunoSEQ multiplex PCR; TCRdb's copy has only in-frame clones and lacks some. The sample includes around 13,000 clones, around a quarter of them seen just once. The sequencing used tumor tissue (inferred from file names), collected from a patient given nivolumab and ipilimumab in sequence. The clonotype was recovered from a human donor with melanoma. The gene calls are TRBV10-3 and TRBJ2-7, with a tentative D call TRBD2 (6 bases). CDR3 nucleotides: TGTGCCATCGGGACGGGGACGGCGGGCCGGGACTTGGCGGGTGAGCAGTACTTC. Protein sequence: CAIGTGTAGRDLAGEQYF.